The rows below give T cell receptor beta chains drawn from one sample of a study of cytomegalovirus exposure and HLA in healthy donors. Assay used: immunoSEQ multiplex PCR; TCRdb lists only in-frame clones, some missing. The profile shows about 120,000 clones, approximately 75% of them singletons. The sample was PBMCs. These receptors were obtained from a middle-aged man in good health and CMV-seronegative. The CDR3 runs from the conserved cysteine through the conserved F or W. A D gene is named only where the DNA matches it firmly. Only some rows state a clone size, as once, few, many or a class for expanded clones.

clone_size,d_call,j_call,v_call,cdr3_aa,cdr3_nt
.,TRBD2,TRBJ2-7,TRBV28,CASTLAGAPSYEQYF,TGTGCCAGCACCCTAGCGGGAGCTCCTTCCTACGAGCAGTACTTC
.,.,TRBJ1-2,TRBV6-5,CAALDRKAYGYTF,TGTGCCGCCTTGGACAGAAAAGCCTATGGCTACACCTTC
.,TRBD2,TRBJ2-2,TRBV2,CASEAGGSSGGELFF,TGTGCCAGCGAGGCGGGGGGCAGCTCTGGCGGGGAGCTGTTTTTT
.,.,TRBJ1-5,TRBV2,CASSANRGNQPQHF,TGTGCCAGCAGTGCTAACAGGGGCAATCAGCCCCAGCATTTT
.,.,TRBJ2-7,TRBV7-9,CASSSETSAEQYF,TGTGCCAGCAGCTCCGAGACTAGTGCCGAGCAGTACTTC
.,.,TRBJ1-2,TRBV27,CASSLSQANYGYTF,TGTGCCAGCAGTTTATCGCAGGCTAACTATGGCTACACCTTC
.,TRBD1,TRBJ2-4,TRBV5-1,CASSLTHRGLDIQYF,TGCGCCAGCAGCTTAACACACAGGGGATTGGACATTCAGTACTTC
.,.,TRBJ1-2,TRBV7-9,CASSSGGSLRNYGYTF,TGTGCCAGCAGCTCAGGCGGGAGCCTGAGGAACTATGGCTACACCTTC
.,TRBD1,TRBJ1-1,TRBV29-1,CSVVPGQGRIGNTEAFF,TGCAGCGTTGTTCCTGGACAGGGGCGTATAGGGAACACTGAAGCTTTCTTT
.,.,TRBJ1-1,TRBV4-3,CDSSQTVNTEAFF,TGCGACAGCAGCCAAACAGTGAACACTGAAGCTTTCTTT
.,TRBD2,TRBJ2-7,TRBV7-6,CASSLDPSGAGGDYEQYF,TGTGCCAGCAGCTTAGACCCCTCGGGGGCGGGAGGGGATTACGAGCAGTACTTC
once,.,TRBJ2-7,TRBV5-1,CASSLAGKIGSSYEQYF,TGCGCCAGCAGCTTGGCGGGGAAAATCGGATCATCCTACGAGCAGTACTTC
.,.,TRBJ1-5,TRBV19,CASSIGGNGQPQHF,TGTGCCAGTAGTATAGGAGGGAATGGGCAGCCCCAGCATTTT
.,.,TRBJ2-3,TRBV2,CASSERLAGITDTQYF,TGTGCCAGCAGTGAACGGCTAGCCGGTATCACAGATACGCAGTATTTT
few,.,TRBJ2-7,TRBV6-5,CASSQGPSYEQYF,TGTGCCAGCAGCCAGGGGCCCTCCTACGAGCAGTACTTC
.,.,TRBJ2-5,TRBV5-1,CASSLALAGQETQYF,TGCGCCAGCAGCTTGGCCCTTGCGGGACAAGAGACCCAGTACTTC
.,.,TRBJ2-7,TRBV13,CASSLGSGALYEQYF,TGTGCCAGCAGCTTAGGTTCAGGGGCCCTCTACGAGCAGTACTTC
.,.,TRBJ2-1,TRBV19,CASSRGDAIYNEQFF,TGTGCCAGTAGTAGGGGGGACGCCATCTACAATGAGCAGTTCTTC
once,.,TRBJ2-2,TRBV7-2,CASSLVAFHGGITGELFF,TGTGCCAGCAGCTTAGTGGCCTTCCATGGAGGGATCACCGGGGAGCTGTTTTTT
.,.,TRBJ1-5,TRBV4-1,CASSQDTAGEGLNQPQHF,TGCGCCAGCAGCCAAGATACCGCGGGAGAGGGCCTCAATCAGCCCCAGCATTTT
.,.,TRBJ2-7,TRBV4-3,CASSQDWRQTVSYEQYF,TGCGCCAGCAGCCAAGATTGGAGACAGACAGTCTCCTACGAGCAGTACTTC
.,.,TRBJ1-5,TRBV28,CASSPPSGNQPQHF,TGTGCCAGCAGCCCCCCGAGTGGCAATCAGCCCCAGCATTTT
.,TRBD2,TRBJ2-7,TRBV4-1,CASSQERTSSNYEQYF,TGCGCCAGCAGCCAAGAGAGGACTAGCTCAAACTACGAGCAGTACTTC
.,TRBD1,TRBJ1-4,TRBV6-5,CASRYRGQEKLFF,TGTGCCAGCAGATACAGGGGGCAAGAAAAACTGTTTTTT
once,.,TRBJ1-2,TRBV4-3,CASSQDGTGRNYGYTF,TGCGCCAGCAGCCAAGATGGCACAGGGCGAAACTATGGCTACACCTTC
.,TRBD1,TRBJ1-3,TRBV9,CASSTRDRGNRNTIYF,TGTGCCAGCAGCACTCGGGACAGGGGTAATCGAAACACCATATATTTT
.,.,TRBJ1-1,TRBV5-4,CASTPGGNTEAFF,TGTGCCAGCACCCCCGGGGGAAACACTGAAGCTTTCTTT
.,.,TRBJ2-5,TRBV18,CASSPPGNLYF,TGTGCCAGCTCACCCCCAGGCAATCTGTACTTC
.,.,TRBJ1-5,TRBV27,CASSSGPGWSPQHF,TGTGCCAGCAGTTCCGGACCGGGATGGAGCCCCCAGCATTTT
.,TRBD1,TRBJ1-4,TRBV27,CASSNPGQGAREKLFF,TGTGCCAGCTCAAACCCGGGACAGGGGGCGAGGGAAAAACTGTTTTTT
few,.,TRBJ1-1,TRBV5-1,CASSPQGNVNTEAFF,TGCGCCAGCAGCCCCCAGGGGAACGTGAACACTGAAGCTTTCTTT
.,.,TRBJ2-3,TRBV20-1,CSALFTDTQYF,TGCAGTGCTCTTTTCACAGATACGCAGTATTTT
once,.,TRBJ2-7,TRBV7-6,CASSLGFGYEQYF,TGTGCCAGCAGCTTAGGGTTCGGCTACGAGCAGTACTTC
.,.,TRBJ2-7,TRBV5-1,CASSPDTVAYEQYF,TGCGCCAGCAGCCCAGACACCGTGGCCTACGAGCAGTACTTC
.,.,TRBJ2-3,TRBV6-1,CASSPNSDTQYF,TGTGCCAGCAGCCCTAATTCGGATACGCAGTATTTT
once,.,TRBJ2-1,TRBV5-1,CASSVGQNNEQFF,TGCGCCAGCAGCGTAGGACAGAACAATGAGCAGTTCTTC
.,TRBD1,TRBJ1-2,TRBV30,CAWRQTGGRNYGYTF,TGTGCCTGGAGACAGACAGGGGGCCGTAACTATGGCTACACCTTC
few,TRBD2,TRBJ2-3,TRBV14,CASSHPRSGGGSSTDTQYF,TGTGCCAGCAGCCATCCTCGGTCTGGCGGGGGGAGCAGCACAGATACGCAGTATTTT
once,TRBD1,TRBJ1-1,TRBV5-1,CASSLGQGVMNTEAFF,TGCGCCAGCAGCTTGGGACAGGGGGTAATGAACACTGAAGCTTTCTTT
few,TRBD2,TRBJ2-1,TRBV27,CASRVLGGGYNEQFF,TGTGCCAGCAGGGTATTGGGGGGGGGCTACAATGAGCAGTTCTTC
.,.,TRBJ1-2,TRBV6-1,CASSEGQGHAGYTF,TGTGCCAGCAGTGAAGGTCAGGGGCACGCTGGCTACACCTTC
.,.,TRBJ2-1,TRBV21-1,CASSKEGAYNEQFF,TGTGCCAGCAGCAAAGAAGGGGCGTACAATGAGCAGTTCTTC
.,.,TRBJ1-5,TRBV6-1,CASSERYPGRSNQPQHF,TGTGCCAGCAGTGAGAGGTACCCGGGTCGTTCCAATCAGCCCCAGCATTTT
.,.,TRBJ2-7,TRBV7-9,CSSSPGVFYEQYF,TGTTCCAGCAGCCCCGGGGTTTTCTACGAGCAGTACTTC
.,.,TRBJ2-2,TRBV5-1,CASSLLDFLNTGELFF,TGCGCCAGCAGCTTGTTGGACTTTTTGAACACCGGGGAGCTGTTTTTT
.,.,TRBJ2-2,TRBV5-1,CASSLVGEAGELFF,TGCGCCAGCAGCTTGGTAGGCGAGGCCGGGGAGCTGTTTTTT
.,TRBD1,TRBJ2-7,TRBV5-1,CASSLAIGGQGAYEQYF,TGCGCCAGCAGCTTGGCCATTGGGGGTCAGGGGGCGTACGAGCAGTACTTC
.,.,TRBJ1-1,TRBV7-9,CASSFYKNTEAFF,TGTGCCAGCAGCTTTTACAAGAACACTGAAGCTTTCTTT
.,.,TRBJ1-2,TRBV7-2,CASSLGLANYGYTF,TGTGCCAGCAGCTTAGGATTGGCAAACTATGGCTACACCTTC
.,.,TRBJ1-4,TRBV5-6,CASSFRGRQKLFF,TGTGCCAGCAGCTTTCGGGGAAGGCAGAAACTGTTTTTT
.,.,TRBJ1-5,TRBV4-1,CASSQGWGGPAATQHF,TGCGCCAGCAGCCAAGGGTGGGGGGGGCCGGCCGCAACCCAGCATTTT
.,TRBD2,TRBJ2-7,TRBV10-2,CASSVAGSNYEQYF,TGCGCCAGCAGTGTAGCGGGGAGCAACTACGAGCAGTACTTC
.,TRBD1,TRBJ1-2,TRBV30,CAWSGTGYGYTF,TGTGCCTGGTCCGGGACAGGATATGGCTACACCTTC